This section outlines one T cell receptor (beta chain) sequence together with its context. Participant-reported clinical history was the basis for cohort assignment. As handled by the study authors: Amplification from reference gene primers served as the basis for estimated nucleated cell counts. Measured with immunoSEQ multiplex PCR; TCRdb has only the in-frame clones, and not every one. D and trimming come from the DNA, and the V and J calls and clone size come from that table. The sample has approximately 280,000 clones, roughly 86% seen once. The germline V and J ends were trimmed by 1 base and 6 bases, with 13 bases remaining between them. Germline assignment: CDR1 SGHRS and CDR2 YFSETQ. CDR3 length: 15 amino acids. This sample was included in a study of blood T cell repertoires in COVID-19. As for the study in general: From T cells, B-cell-depleted T cells, or PBMCs came the material, which was cDNA or gDNA.

The sample consisted of PBMCs or T cells enriched from blood (not recorded which). The clonotype comes from a woman under 30 who had recovered from COVID-19. This sequence joins TRBV5-1 and TRBJ2-2; weak D call: TRBD1 (5 bases). The CDR3 DNA follows: TGCGCCAGCAGCTTGATTAGACAGATACCCGGGGAGCTGTTTTTT. Amino acids: CASSLIRQIPGELFF. The full variable domain, with the rest looked up from reference TRBV5-1 and TRBJ2-2, is KAGVTQTPRYLIKTRGQQVTLSCSPISGHRSVSWYQQTPGQGLQFLFEYFSETQRNKGNFPGRFSGRQFSNSRSEMNVSTLELGDSALYLCASSLIRQIPGELFFGEGSRLTVL.